A selection of T cell receptor beta chains follows, all from one sample in a study of T-cell memory formation after mild COVID-19. TCRdb itself ran the 5' RACE reads through MiXCR, one entry per CDR3 protein. The sample has some 200,000 distinct CDR3 sequences; 9.5% to 10% are singletons. The sequencing input was PBMCs or a T cell subset sorted from them (not recorded which). The receptors derive from a man between 18 and 35 years old who had mild COVID-19 (a few samples of this study predate the infection). Cell type and time point are not known. The CDR3 runs from the conserved cysteine through the conserved F or W. The D gene is left open where the match is weak. Clone size appears in some rows only: once, few, many, or a class for an expanded clone.

D gene | clone size | J gene | CDR3 length | V gene | CDR3 DNA | CDR3 protein
NA | NA | TRBJ1-2 | 14 | TRBV11-2 | TGTGCCAGCAGCTTAACCGGGGTGGGATATGGCTACACCTTC | CASSLTGVGYGYTF
TRBD1 | few | TRBJ2-1 | 14 | TRBV7-2 | TGTGCCAGCAGCTATCAGACAGGGAGCAATGAGCAGTTCTTC | CASSYQTGSNEQFF
NA | NA | TRBJ1-2 | 14 | TRBV25-1 | TGTGCCAGCACTGGAACGGACAGACCATATGGCTACACCTTC | CASTGTDRPYGYTF
NA | few | TRBJ2-5 | 14 | TRBV5-4 | TGTGCCAGCAGCTCGTACAAGGCGGGGGAGACCCAGTACTTC | CASSSYKAGETQYF
NA | many | TRBJ1-6 | 15 | TRBV4-1 | TGCGCCAGCGGTCTGGGGAGCTCCTATAATTCACCCCTCCACTTT | CASGLGSSYNSPLHF
TRBD1 | few | TRBJ2-1 | 15 | TRBV18 | TGTGCCAGCTCACAACAGGGGGCCATAGGAAATGAGCAGTTCTTC | CASSQQGAIGNEQFF
NA | many | TRBJ1-1 | 14 | TRBV7-2 | TGTGCCAGCAGCCCCAGGTTCCTGAACACTGAAGCTTTCTTT | CASSPRFLNTEAFF
NA | NA | TRBJ2-3 | 15 | TRBV27 | TGTGCCAGCAGGCCTCTGGCCGCTAGCACAGATACGCAGTATTTT | CASRPLAASTDTQYF
NA | many | TRBJ2-3 | 15 | TRBV7-2 | TGTGCCAGCAGCTTAGGGTCAGAATTCACAGATACGCAGTATTTT | CASSLGSEFTDTQYF
NA | NA | TRBJ1-1 | 14 | TRBV15 | TGTGCCACCAGCAGAGAAGGAGGGGGCACTGAAGCTTTCTTT | CATSREGGGTEAFF
NA | many | TRBJ1-2 | 13 | TRBV7-6 | TGTGCCAGCAGCTTAGGGGCAGGCTATGGCTACACCTTC | CASSLGAGYGYTF
NA | few | TRBJ1-6 | 12 | TRBV7-9 | TGTGCCAGCAGCTTAGGTATTTCACCCCTCCACTTT | CASSLGISPLHF
NA | few | TRBJ2-2 | 12 | TRBV5-1 | TGCGCCAGCAGCTTGAGAGGTGGGGAGCTGTTTTTT | CASSLRGGELFF
NA | few | TRBJ1-2 | 14 | TRBV3-1 | TGTGCCAGCAGTTACGTCACGTTTAACTATGGCTACACCTTC | CASSYVTFNYGYTF
NA | few | TRBJ2-5 | 13 | TRBV5-6 | TGTGCCAGCATCCCGGCAGGGCAAGAGACCCAGTACTTC | CASIPAGQETQYF
TRBD2 | NA | TRBJ2-3 | 17 | TRBV27 | TGTGCCAGCAGGAGACTAGCGGGGGGCCTAGGCCCAGATACGCAGTATTTT | CASRRLAGGLGPDTQYF
NA | few | TRBJ1-5 | 14 | TRBV6-6 | TGTGCCAGCAGTTACTCGGGGGGCCGCCAGCCCCAGCATTTT | CASSYSGGRQPQHF
NA | NA | TRBJ1-2 | 13 | TRBV6-5 | TGTGCCAGCAGCTGGGGTCCTAACTATGGCTACACCTTC | CASSWGPNYGYTF
TRBD1 | many | TRBJ2-5 | 15 | TRBV7-2 | TGTGCCAGCAGCTTAGACAGGGGGACCGGAGAGACCCAGTACTTC | CASSLDRGTGETQYF
NA | NA | TRBJ1-3 | 14 | TRBV28 | TGTGCCAGCAGTTGGGGGACCTCTGGAAACACCATATATTTT | CASSWGTSGNTIYF
TRBD1 | many | TRBJ1-3 | 14 | TRBV20-1 | TGCAGTGCTGGACAGGGCGGCTTAGGAAACACCATATATTTT | CSAGQGGLGNTIYF
NA | NA | TRBJ2-3 | 13 | TRBV20-1 | TGCAGTGCTTTAGGGCGGGCGACAGATACGCAGTATTTT | CSALGRATDTQYF
TRBD1 | few | TRBJ2-1 | 15 | TRBV15 | TGTGCCACCAGCAGAGCACAGGGGGTGTACAATGAGCAGTTCTTC | CATSRAQGVYNEQFF
NA | NA | TRBJ1-2 | 14 | TRBV10-2 | TGCGCCAGCAGTGATACGGGGAGCGTGGTGAGCTACACCTTC | CASSDTGSVVSYTF
TRBD2 | many | TRBJ2-1 | 16 | TRBV20-1 | TGCAGTGCTAGAGAAGTTGGCGGGGGGTACTACAATGAGCAGTTCTTC | CSAREVGGGYYNEQFF
TRBD1 | few | TRBJ2-1 | 17 | TRBV12-5 | TGTGCTAGTGGTCCCCCGGGACAGGGGGGCTCCTACAATGAGCAGTTCTTC | CASGPPGQGGSYNEQFF
NA | many | TRBJ1-3 | 15 | TRBV12-3/TRBV12-4 | TGTGCCAGCAGGCTAGGACGGACTTCTGGAAACACCATATATTTT | CASRLGRTSGNTIYF
TRBD2 | few | TRBJ2-1 | 16 | TRBV20-1 | TGCAGTGCTGCTTCGCTTAGCGGGGGGCAATACAATGAGCAGTTCTTC | CSAASLSGGQYNEQFF
NA | few | TRBJ2-3 | 15 | TRBV6-5 | TGTGCCAGCAGTTACCAGACAGTTGCCGTAGATACGCAGTATTTT | CASSYQTVAVDTQYF
NA | NA | TRBJ2-1 | 12 | TRBV6-6 | TGTGCCAGCAGTTTAGGCTTCAATGAGCAGTTCTTC | CASSLGFNEQFF
NA | NA | TRBJ1-4 | 14 | TRBV5-1 | TGCGCCAGTTCCGAACAGGGATTGCGGGAAAAACTGTTTTTT | CASSEQGLREKLFF
NA | NA | TRBJ2-2 | 14 | TRBV20-1 | TGCAGTGCTCCGGGGAGAACGGCGGTCGGGGAGCTGTTTTTT | CSAPGRTAVGELFF
NA | NA | TRBJ2-3 | 15 | TRBV20-1 | TGCAGTGCTAGAGCTCGGAGAACTAGCACAGATACGCAGTATTTT | CSARARRTSTDTQYF
NA | NA | TRBJ2-5 | 14 | TRBV4-2 | TGTGCCAGCAGCCAAGATTTAGGAGTAGAGACCCAGTACTTC | CASSQDLGVETQYF
TRBD1 | many | TRBJ2-3 | 16 | TRBV7-3 | TGTGCCAGCAGCTTTTTTAGGGGGCGAACCGCAGATACGCAGTATTTT | CASSFFRGRTADTQYF
TRBD2 | many | TRBJ2-3 | 16 | TRBV4-3 | TGCGCCAGCAGCCCCCGACTAGCGGGGAGCACAGATACGCAGTATTTT | CASSPRLAGSTDTQYF
NA | many | TRBJ2-1 | 12 | TRBV5-1 | TGCGCCAGCAGCTTGGAGCGCAATGAGCAGTTCTTC | CASSLERNEQFF
NA | few | TRBJ2-2 | 14 | TRBV10-3 | TGTGCCATCAGTGTGGACGGATCCACCGGGGAGCTGTTTTTT | CAISVDGSTGELFF
NA | NA | TRBJ1-4 | 13 | TRBV7-2 | TGTGCCAGCAGCTTAGCCCGTGTTGAAAAACTGTTTTTT | CASSLARVEKLFF
NA | NA | TRBJ2-3 | 16 | TRBV11-2 | TGTGCCAGCAGCTTAGGAGGTTCCCGGCACACAGATACGCAGTATTTT | CASSLGGSRHTDTQYF
NA | many | TRBJ1-2 | 14 | TRBV5-1 | TGCGCCAGCAGCTTGGAAGCAGGAAACTATGGCTACACCTTC | CASSLEAGNYGYTF
NA | few | TRBJ1-2 | 14 | TRBV19 | TGTGCCAGCCAACGGGAGAACCAGATCCAGGGCTACACCTTC | CASQRENQIQGYTF
NA | many | TRBJ2-5 | 13 | TRBV5-1 | TGCGCCAGCAGCTTGGCGTCGATCGAGACCCAGTACTTC | CASSLASIETQYF
NA | few | TRBJ2-2 | 15 | TRBV7-3 | TGTGCCAGCAGCTTCGGGGGATTTAACACCGGGGAGCTGTTTTTT | CASSFGGFNTGELFF
NA | NA | TRBJ1-5 | 15 | TRBV19 | TGTGCCAGTATCCCGGTGGGCGGGGGTCATCAGCCCCAGCATTTT | CASIPVGGGHQPQHF
NA | few | TRBJ2-2 | 17 | TRBV21-1 | TGTGCCAGCCCCCCGGCAGGGGGCGAAGCGAAAACCGGGGAGCTGTTTTTT | CASPPAGGEAKTGELFF
TRBD1 | many | TRBJ1-5 | 17 | TRBV6-5 | TGTGCCAGCAGTCGAATATCCGGGACAGGGGGGGATCAGCCCCAGCATTTT | CASSRISGTGGDQPQHF
NA | NA | TRBJ2-5 | 16 | TRBV7-9 | TGTGCCAGCAGCTTAGGTGCTGACGGGACCCAAGAGACCCAGTACTTC | CASSLGADGTQETQYF